The next 24 T cell receptor beta chains were all read from a single sample in a study of blood T cell repertoires in COVID-19. This table comes from immunoSEQ multiplex PCR, and its TCRdb copy is limited to in-frame clones, with some not included. The sample holds about 260,000 clones, 88% seen once. The sample was peripheral blood. Receptors originate from a woman aged 30 to 39 with COVID-19, enrolled during active disease.

V usage is TRBV4-3 and J usage is TRBJ1-1; no firm D call. The CDR3 length is 14 residues. Trimming stripped 2 bases from V and 1 base from J, with 8 bases between. In germline, CDR1 is LGHNA, CDR2 YSLEER. The CDR3 DNA reads TGCGCCAGCAGCCAAAGAGGAGGGAACACTGAAGCTTTCTTT. Amino acids: CASSQRGGNTEAFF.

The DNA of the CDR3 is TGTGCCAGCAGCCGAATATCCGGAGACGAGCAGTACTTC. This sequence encodes CASSRISGDEQYF. This chain links TRBV7-2 with TRBJ2-7; D call uncertain. Germline loops: CDR1 SGHTA, CDR2 FQGNSA. There are 13 residues in the CDR3. Trimming stripped 5 bases from V and 5 bases from J, with 13 bases between.

This chain joins TRBV6-2 or TRBV6-3 and TRBJ2-7, with 12 bases that match TRBD2. CDR1 and CDR2 from the germline V gene are MNHEY and SVGEGT. This CDR3 contains 16 residues. J was trimmed by 0 bases and V by 5 bases; bases with no gene match: 5. CDR3 protein: CASSPGLAGSSYEQYF. The CDR3 DNA is TGTGCCAGCAGTCCCGGACTAGCGGGGAGCTCCTACGAGCAGTACTTC.

The rearrangement joins TRBV5-4 to TRBJ1-4; D remains ambiguous. The V end lost 4 bases, the J end lost 8 bases, and 18 bases lay between the germline ends. Germline assignment: CDR1 SGHNT and CDR2 YYREEE (reference sequence). This CDR3 has 15 residues. The chain's CDR3 is CASSEAGGQKEKLFF. For the CDR3, the DNA is TGTGCCAGCAGCGAAGCAGGCGGGCAGAAGGAAAAACTGTTTTTT.

The chain recombines TRBV28 with TRBJ2-5; 8 bases are a match to TRBD1. Germline CDR1 is MDHEN and CDR2 is SYDVKM. The J segment lost 5 bases and the V segment lost 4 bases, leaving 12 bases of the junction unmatched. The CDR3 loop spans 16 amino acids. The CDR3 here is CASSWEDRDGIETQYF. The CDR3 DNA reads as TGTGCCAGCAGTTGGGAGGACAGGGATGGGATCGAGACCCAGTACTTC.

The V call is TRBV7-2, the J call TRBJ2-3; D is possibly TRBD2 (6 bases). The CDR3 runs to 15 residues. Trimming removed 3 bases at V and 1 base at J, with 11 bases between. Germline V gene data show CDR1 as SGHTA and CDR2 as FQGNSA. For the CDR3, the DNA is TGTGCCAGCAGCTTGGGGAGGTTCGGCACAGATACGCAGTATTTT. The encoded protein is CASSLGRFGTDTQYF.

The chain recombines TRBV6-5 with TRBJ1-1, with D possibly being TRBD1 (6 bases). Germline V CDR1 and CDR2: MNHEY, SVGAGI. The V end lost 2 bases, the J end lost 4 bases, and 11 bases lay between the germline ends. This CDR3 is 14 amino acids long. Here the CDR3 DNA reads TGTGCCAGCAGTTACGGATACAGGGCCACTGAAGCTTTCTTT. Translation gives CASSYGYRATEAFF.

The V gene is TRBV27, the J gene TRBJ1-1; 8 bases are shared with TRBD1. Per the germline V gene, CDR1 is MNHEY and CDR2 is SMNVEV (reference sequence). V trimming: 4 bases; J trimming: 8 bases; junction bases outside the gene matches: 12. This CDR3 is built from 15 residues. This CDR3 is CASSWQGAEPFEAFF. The DNA of the CDR3 is TGTGCCAGCAGTTGGCAGGGGGCCGAGCCTTTCGAAGCTTTCTTT.

The chain is built from TRBV6-5 and TRBJ1-5; D not resolved. V lost 6 bases, J lost 4 bases, and 13 bases lay in between. Germline CDR1 is MNHEY and CDR2 is SVGAGI. This CDR3 is built from 14 residues. Written as DNA, the CDR3 is TGTGCCAGCAGACCGCTAGGCGAAAATCAGCCCCAGCATTTT. It encodes CASRPLGENQPQHF.

V gene TRBV28 combines with J gene TRBJ2-3; 11 bases agree with TRBD2. Germline CDR1 and CDR2: MDHEN and SYDVKM. This CDR3 contains 16 residues. Trimming at V came to 5 bases and at J to 3 bases, leaving 7 bases not matched to a gene. The CDR3 DNA reads TGTGCCAGCAGTACACAACTAGCGGGAGATACAGATACGCAGTATTTT. Translation gives CASSTQLAGDTDTQYF.

This chain uses TRBV30 with TRBJ1-3, with unresolved D. The CDR3 has 15 amino acids. From germline, CDR1 is GTSNPN and CDR2 SVGIG (reference sequence). Trimming removed 2 bases at V and 2 bases at J, with 13 bases between. Here the CDR3 reads CAWSRGALAGNTIYF. The DNA for the CDR3 is TGTGCCTGGAGTAGAGGAGCACTTGCTGGAAACACCATATATTTT.

This sequence joins TRBV28 and TRBJ1-4; 8 bases line up with TRBD1. This CDR3 is built from 14 residues. Per the germline V gene, CDR1 is MDHEN and CDR2 is SYDVKM. The V gene end was trimmed by 8 bases and the J gene end by 8 bases; junction bases not matched to a gene: 10. For the CDR3, the DNA is TGTGCCAGCCGGCACCCTGGACAGGGCGAAAAACTGTTTTTT. Its translation is CASRHPGQGEKLFF. The full variable domain, rest sourced from reference TRBV28 and TRBJ1-4, is DVKVTQSSRYLVKRTGEKVFLECVQDMDHENMFWYRQDPGLGLRLIYFSYDVKMKEKGDIPEGYSVSREKKERFSLILESASTNQTSMYLCASRHPGQGEKLFFGSGTQLSVL.

This sequence joins TRBV28 and TRBJ2-3; TRBD1 matches 9 bases. This CDR3 contains 16 residues. The trim removed 7 bases at V and 2 bases at J, leaving 10 bases unmatched. Germline V gives CDR1 MDHEN, CDR2 SYDVKM. The CDR3 here is CASTGPQGAFTDTQYF. Written as DNA, the CDR3 is TGTGCCAGCACGGGTCCACAGGGGGCCTTCACAGATACGCAGTATTTT. The full variable domain, in which reference TRBV28 and TRBJ2-3 provide the parts outside the CDR3, is DVKVTQSSRYLVKRTGEKVFLECVQDMDHENMFWYRQDPGLGLRLIYFSYDVKMKEKGDIPEGYSVSREKKERFSLILESASTNQTSMYLCASTGPQGAFTDTQYFGPGTRLTVL.

The chain uses TRBV28 and TRBJ1-1; D is perhaps TRBD1 (5 bases). Germline CDR1 and CDR2: MDHEN and SYDVKM. V lost 5 bases and J lost 5, with 15 bases in between. The CDR3 spans 14 residues. CDR3 coding DNA: TGTGCCAGCAGTGCGGACACCTTCACAACTGAAGCTTTCTTT. Its translation is CASSADTFTTEAFF.

This chain joins TRBV5-5 and TRBJ2-3, with D possibly TRBD1 on 5 matching bases. CDR1 and CDR2 (germline): SGHKS, YYEKEE (reference sequence). V gave up 0 bases and J gave up 4 bases, with 9 bases separating them. The CDR3 is 14 amino acids. CDR3 nucleotide sequence: TGTGCCAGCAGCTTGGTCAGGGTCCCAGATACGCAGTATTTT. Amino acid sequence: CASSLVRVPDTQYF.

CDR3 DNA: TGTGCCAGCATTGGGCGGGGGGCAGATACGCAGTATTTT. Protein sequence: CASIGRGADTQYF. The genes are TRBV2 and TRBJ2-3; 8 bases agree with TRBD2. Germline CDR1 reads SNHLY; CDR2 reads FYNNEI. The CDR3 has 13 residues. V was pared by 7 bases and J by 4 bases, with 4 bases of the junction left unmatched.

V gene TRBV18 combines with J gene TRBJ2-7; D perhaps matches TRBD2 (6 bases). The CDR3 extends over 14 amino acids. CDR1 and CDR2 from the germline V gene are KGHSH and LQKENI. The ends were cut back, 0 bases at V and 7 bases at J, with 13 bases in the middle. The CDR3 DNA follows: TGTGCCAGCTCACCACCGAAGGAGGGGAGAGAGCAGTACTTC. The encoded protein is CASSPPKEGREQYF. Together with reference TRBV18 and TRBJ2-7, the CDR3 gives the full variable domain: NAGVMQNPRHLVRRRGQEARLRCSPMKGHSHVYWYRQLPEEGLKFMVYLQKENIIDESGMPKERFSAEFPKEGPSILRIQQVVRGDSAAYFCASSPPKEGREQYFGPGTRLTVT.

CDR3 sequence: CASRNPPGIRESPLHF. DNA of the CDR3: TGTGCCAGTAGGAACCCTCCGGGAATCCGGGAATCACCCCTCCACTTT. The chain joins TRBV19 to TRBJ1-6; D gene uncertain. This CDR3 comprises 16 residues. Germline V CDR1 and CDR2: LNHDA, SQIVND (reference sequence). With 6 bases removed from V and 10 bases from J, the gap between germline ends came to 22 bases.

V gene TRBV4-1 combines with J gene TRBJ2-3; a possible D gene is TRBD2 (6 bases). Germline CDR1 MGHRA, CDR2 YSYEKL. The ends were cut back, 2 bases at V and 4 bases at J, with 16 bases in the middle. This CDR3 contains 16 residues. In nucleotides, the CDR3 is TGCGCCAGCAGCCAATACGGCGGGACTGATCCAGATACGCAGTATTTT. Translation gives CASSQYGGTDPDTQYF.

The chain employs TRBV11-2 and TRBJ2-7, with TRBD2 identical over 13 bases. V shed 5 bases, J shed 3 bases, and the junction held 4 bases outside the gene matches. CDR1 and CDR2 (germline): SGHAT, FQNNGV. This CDR3 comprises 15 residues. The CDR3 coding sequence is TGTGCCAGCAGCCGAGGACTAGCGGGAGACTACGAGCAGTACTTC. This sequence encodes CASSRGLAGDYEQYF.

The chain carries TRBV5-1 and TRBJ1-3; no reliable D call. The germline gives CDR1 SGHRS, CDR2 YFSETQ. The CDR3 is 16 residues long. Trimming took 1 base from V and 0 from J, leaving 11 bases between them. CDR3 residues: CASSLNSQFSGNTIYF. The CDR3 DNA reads TGCGCCAGCAGCTTGAACAGCCAGTTCTCTGGAAACACCATATATTTT. Looking up the rest from reference TRBV5-1 and TRBJ1-3 gives the full variable domain: KAGVTQTPRYLIKTRGQQVTLSCSPISGHRSVSWYQQTPGQGLQFLFEYFSETQRNKGNFPGRFSGRQFSNSRSEMNVSTLELGDSALYLCASSLNSQFSGNTIYFGEGSWLTVV.

The chain uses TRBV7-9 and TRBJ2-7; tentative D call: TRBD1 (5 bases). The CDR3 is 13 amino acids. Germline lookup yields CDR1 SEHNR and CDR2 FQNEAQ (reference sequence). Trimming left V 1 base short and J 5 bases short, with 9 bases between. Here the CDR3 reads CASSLEGYNEQYF. CDR3 bases: TGTGCCAGCAGCTTAGAGGGGTACAACGAGCAGTACTTC.

This chain uses TRBV5-1 with TRBJ2-3; TRBD1 might be the D (5 bases). V was clipped by 4 bases and J by 6 bases, with 12 bases between them. The CDR3 totals 13 residues. The germline V gene encodes CDR1 SGHRS and CDR2 YFSETQ. The DNA for the CDR3 is TGCGCCAGCAGCACAACAGGTGCCGATACGCAGTATTTT. Residues: CASSTTGADTQYF.

This sequence joins TRBV2 and TRBJ1-5; D ambiguous. The CDR3 runs to 15 residues. CDR1 is SNHLY and CDR2 is FYNNEI in the germline V gene. V shed 3 bases and J shed 1 base, with 10 bases lying between them. The CDR3 DNA follows: TGTGCCAGCAGTGATGGGCAGGCCAGCAATCAGCCCCAGCATTTT. Translation gives CASSDGQASNQPQHF.